This TCR beta chain was observed in a study of blood T cells in healthy people across ages. The CDR3 is made up of 12 amino acids. Germline CDR1 reads MGHDK; CDR2 reads SYGVNS. In regard to this clonotype: The junction departs from germline at one end; a sequencing error may be responsible.

Then a second PCR, running roughly 7 to 11 cycles, was carried out with a sample-barcoded 5' primer and a J-beta primer mix. MiXCR, run by TCRdb on the 5' RACE reads, gives a single entry per CDR3 protein. The sample records roughly 730,000 distinct CDR3 sequences, about 61% being singletons. This TCR derives from a man aged 35 to 55 in good health. The chain couples TRBV25-1 to TRBJ1-2; D is possibly TRBD1 (6 bases). Specimen: blood. The CDR3 sequence is CASRQGLYDYTF. CDR3 bases: TGTGCCAGCAGACAGGGCTTGTATGACTACACCTTC.